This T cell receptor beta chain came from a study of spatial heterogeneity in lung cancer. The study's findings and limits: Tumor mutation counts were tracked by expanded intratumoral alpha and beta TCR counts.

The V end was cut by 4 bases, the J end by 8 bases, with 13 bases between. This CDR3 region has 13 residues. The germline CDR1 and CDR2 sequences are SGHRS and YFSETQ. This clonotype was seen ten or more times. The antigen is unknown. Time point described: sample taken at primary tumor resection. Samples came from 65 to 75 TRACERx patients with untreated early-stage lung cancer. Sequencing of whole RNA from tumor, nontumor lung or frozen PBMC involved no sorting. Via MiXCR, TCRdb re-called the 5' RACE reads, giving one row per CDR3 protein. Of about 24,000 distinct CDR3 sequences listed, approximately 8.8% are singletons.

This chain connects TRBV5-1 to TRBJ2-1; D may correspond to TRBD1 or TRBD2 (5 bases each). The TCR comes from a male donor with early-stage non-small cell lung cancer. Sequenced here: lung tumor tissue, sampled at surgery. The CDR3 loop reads CASSAGTTHEQFF. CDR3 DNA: TGCGCCAGCAGCGCCGGGACCACCCATGAGCAGTTCTTC. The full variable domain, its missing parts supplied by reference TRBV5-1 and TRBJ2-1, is KAGVTQTPRYLIKTRGQQVTLSCSPISGHRSVSWYQQTPGQGLQFLFEYFSETQRNKGNFPGRFSGRQFSNSRSEMNVSTLELGDSALYLCASSAGTTHEQFFGPGTRLTVL.